This T cell receptor (beta chain) was sequenced during a study of PD-L1 blockade in urothelial cancer. Study-level background: T cells numbered a median of 141,255 in the blood samples. Overall study findings and caveats: In blood sampled pretreatment, TCR clonality below the median predicted better survival.

The CDR3 has 13 amino acids. V shed 4 bases and J shed 0 bases, with 10 bases lying between them. Germline V CDR1 and CDR2: SQVTM, ANQGSEA. As to time point: peripheral blood 6 weeks after treatment start. Locally advanced or metastatic urothelial carcinoma affected all patients. On this clone: Its antigen is not known.

The table came from immunoSEQ multiplex PCR; TCRdb's copy has only in-frame clones and leaves some out. The repertoire holds about 40,000 clones, with approximately 81% as singletons. This specimen was PBMCs, taken around atezolizumab (anti-PD-L1) treatment. This TCR was recovered from a man aged 65-85 years with urothelial cancer. The chain is built from TRBV29-1 and TRBJ2-7; a possible D gene is TRBD1 (5 bases). CDR3 protein: CSVGGLNSYEQYF. The CDR3 DNA reads TGCAGCGTTGGGGGCCTAAACTCCTACGAGCAGTACTTC.